This record looks at one T cell receptor (beta chain) sequence and its context. The antigen is unknown. Sequencing was designed to attain a depth spanning 1 in 200,000 to 1 in 1 million T cells. Repertoires were generated with immunoSEQ multiplex PCR, while TCRdb's copy carries only in-frame clones and drops some. This table holds approximately 70,000 clones, 80% found once. The CDR3 totals 15 residues. From germline, CDR1 is SGHRS and CDR2 YFSETQ. V lost 0 bases and J lost 0, with 7 bases in between. The data are from a study of cytotoxic CD8 clonotypes in ibrutinib-treated CLL. Overall study context: Investigators reported some 25 partial and 2 complete responses; after median about 70 months, 14 patients remained remitted and some 12 progressed. The study's findings and limits: Rising at ibrutinib response, clonality subsequently fell back toward baseline at progression.

Specimen: PBMCs, collected at disease progression, from a patient treated with ibrutinib. This TCR came from a human donor with chronic lymphocytic leukemia. The chain joins TRBV5-1 to TRBJ1-3; D gene ambiguous. The CDR3 coding sequence is TGCGCCAGCAGCTTGGGATCTGGCTCTGGAAACACCATATATTTT. Translating gives CASSLGSGSGNTIYF.